This T cell receptor (beta chain) was captured in a study of identical twins. Unique molecular identifiers were present on the cDNA, and a universal primer site came from template switching. TCRdb redid the calling of the 5' RACE reads with MiXCR, one entry per CDR3 protein. In the table there are some 790,000 distinct CDR3 sequences, roughly 18% of which are singletons. Trimming left V 5 bases short and J 3 bases short, with 8 bases between. The CDR3 totals 11 residues. The germline CDR1 and CDR2 sequences are DFQATT and SNEGSKA (reference sequence). The table lists this clonotype with a few counts. This same sample was also part of a study on T cells expressing NK-cell markers.

The receptor was derived from a woman between 18 and 30 years old in good health. Sequencing was done on a sample of PBMCs. This chain links TRBV20-1 with TRBJ2-7; no definite D call. In DNA form, the CDR3 reads TGCAGTGCTCAGGACGGCTACGAGCAGTACTTC. Its translation: CSAQDGYEQYF.